This TCR beta chain is drawn from a study of T cells in Graves' hyperthyroidism and ophthalmopathy. General observations from the study: Stable hyperthyroidism was separated from ophthalmopathy by a model based on 13 V-J features. The model identified upcoming ophthalmopathy a median around 7.1 months ahead of onset.

The CDR3 length is 14 residues. Looked up from germline, CDR1 is DFQATT and CDR2 is SNEGSKA (reference sequence). V lost 6 bases to trimming and J lost 3 bases, with 15 bases between them. TCR beta CDR3 sequences were amplified from RNA transcripts. Researchers ran a first-round RT-PCR on the TCR CDR3 using the HTBI primer set. A single record per CDR3 protein comes from TCRdb applying MiXCR to the multiplex PCR reads. The repertoire holds roughly 630,000 distinct CDR3 sequences, with approximately 14% as singletons. Ten or more counts support this clonotype. Its specificity is unknown. Stable Graves' hyperthyroidism denoted no ophthalmopathy progression over 18 months.

Sequenced input: blood. The chain employs TRBV20-1 and TRBJ2-1; a possible D gene is TRBD2 (6 bases). The receptor's source is a woman aged 25 to 39 with Graves' hyperthyroidism. The CDR3 nucleotides read TGCAGTGCCCCAACTAGCTTTAGCTACAATGAGCAGTTCTTC. Encoded protein: CSAPTSFSYNEQFF.